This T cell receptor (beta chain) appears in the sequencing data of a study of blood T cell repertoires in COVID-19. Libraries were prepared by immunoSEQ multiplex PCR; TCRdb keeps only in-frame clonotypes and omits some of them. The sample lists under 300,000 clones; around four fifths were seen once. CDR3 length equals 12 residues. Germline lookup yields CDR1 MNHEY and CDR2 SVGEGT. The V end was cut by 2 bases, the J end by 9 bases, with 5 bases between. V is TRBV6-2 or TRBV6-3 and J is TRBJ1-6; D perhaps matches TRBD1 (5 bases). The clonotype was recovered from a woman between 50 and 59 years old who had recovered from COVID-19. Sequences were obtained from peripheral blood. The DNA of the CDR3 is TGTGCCAGCAGTTACCAGGGTTCACCCCTCCACTTT. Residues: CASSYQGSPLHF.